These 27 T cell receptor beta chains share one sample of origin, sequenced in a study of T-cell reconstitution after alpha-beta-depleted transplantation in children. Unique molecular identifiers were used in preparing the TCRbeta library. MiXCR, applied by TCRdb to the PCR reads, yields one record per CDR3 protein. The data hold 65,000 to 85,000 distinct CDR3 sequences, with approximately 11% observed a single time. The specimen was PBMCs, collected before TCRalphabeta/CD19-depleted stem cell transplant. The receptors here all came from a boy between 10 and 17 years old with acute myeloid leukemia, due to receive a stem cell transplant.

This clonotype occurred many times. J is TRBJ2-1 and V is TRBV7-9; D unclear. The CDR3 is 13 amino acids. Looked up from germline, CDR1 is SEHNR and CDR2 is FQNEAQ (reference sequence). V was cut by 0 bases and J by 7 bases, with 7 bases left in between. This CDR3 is CASSLAQSNEQFF. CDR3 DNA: TGTGCCAGCAGCTTAGCGCAAAGTAATGAGCAGTTCTTC.

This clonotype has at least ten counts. CDR3 sequence: CASSFTGRGYTEAFF. Written as DNA, the CDR3 is TGTGCCAGCAGCTTTACCGGGAGGGGGTACACTGAAGCTTTCTTT. The chain is built from TRBV7-2 and TRBJ1-1, with TRBD1 as a possible D gene (6 bases). Trimming left V 3 bases short and J 3 bases short, with 14 bases between. Per germline, CDR1 SGHTA and CDR2 FQGNSA. The CDR3 length is 15 residues.

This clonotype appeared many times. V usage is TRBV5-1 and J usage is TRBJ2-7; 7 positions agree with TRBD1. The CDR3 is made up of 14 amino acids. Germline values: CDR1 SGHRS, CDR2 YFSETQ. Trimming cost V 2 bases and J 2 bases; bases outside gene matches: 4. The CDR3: CASSLTGDPYEQYV. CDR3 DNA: TGCGCCAGCAGCTTAACAGGGGACCCCTACGAGCAGTACGTC.

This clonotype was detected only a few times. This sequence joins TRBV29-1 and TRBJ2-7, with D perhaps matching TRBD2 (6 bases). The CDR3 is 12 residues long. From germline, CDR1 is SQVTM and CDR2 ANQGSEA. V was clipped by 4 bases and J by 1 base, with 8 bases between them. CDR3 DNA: TGCAGCGTTGGGGACTCGTCCTACGAGCAGTACTTC. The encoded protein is CSVGDSSYEQYF.

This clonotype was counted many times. The CDR3 DNA reads TGTGCCATCGGAGTGGGCTACGAGCAGTACTTC. Its translation: CAIGVGYEQYF. V and J are TRBV10-3 and TRBJ2-7; no clear D. This CDR3 comprises 11 residues. V lost 8 bases and J 3 bases, leaving 8 bases between the germline ends. Germline CDR1 and CDR2: ENHRY and SYGVKD.

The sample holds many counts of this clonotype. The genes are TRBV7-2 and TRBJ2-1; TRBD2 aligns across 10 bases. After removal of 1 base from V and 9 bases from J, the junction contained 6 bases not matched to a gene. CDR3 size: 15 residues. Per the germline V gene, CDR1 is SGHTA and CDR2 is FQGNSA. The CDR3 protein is CASSLGAGGPREQFF. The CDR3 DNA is TGTGCCAGCAGCTTAGGAGCGGGAGGGCCTCGTGAGCAGTTCTTC.

The CDR3 here is CASSPKQGIYGYTF. The CDR3 nucleotides are TGTGCCAGCAGCCCTAAACAGGGCATCTATGGCTACACCTTC. The rearrangement uses TRBV7-6 and TRBJ1-2, with a possible D match to TRBD1 (6 bases). The CDR3 has 14 residues. Germline V CDR1 and CDR2: SGHVS, FNYEAQ. The germline V and J ends were trimmed by 5 bases and 4 bases, with 14 bases remaining between them.

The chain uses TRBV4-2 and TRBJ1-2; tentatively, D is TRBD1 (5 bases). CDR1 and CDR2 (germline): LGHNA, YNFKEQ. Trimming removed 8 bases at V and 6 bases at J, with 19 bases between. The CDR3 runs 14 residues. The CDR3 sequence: CASSKSGGGDGYTF. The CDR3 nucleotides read TGTGCCAGCTCCAAATCTGGGGGGGGGGATGGCTACACCTTC.

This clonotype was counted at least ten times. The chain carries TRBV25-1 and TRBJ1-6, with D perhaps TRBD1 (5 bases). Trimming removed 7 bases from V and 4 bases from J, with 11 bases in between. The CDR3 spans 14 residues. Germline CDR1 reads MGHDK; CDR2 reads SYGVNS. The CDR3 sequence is CASTYGTYNSPLHF. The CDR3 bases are TGTGCCAGCACATACGGGACGTATAATTCACCCCTCCACTTT.

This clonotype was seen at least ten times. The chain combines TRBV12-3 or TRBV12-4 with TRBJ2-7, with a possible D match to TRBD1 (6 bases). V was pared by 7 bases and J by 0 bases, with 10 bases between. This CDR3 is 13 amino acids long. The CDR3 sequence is CASTPDSSYEQYF. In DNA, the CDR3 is TGTGCCAGCACCCCGGACAGCTCCTACGAGCAGTACTTC.

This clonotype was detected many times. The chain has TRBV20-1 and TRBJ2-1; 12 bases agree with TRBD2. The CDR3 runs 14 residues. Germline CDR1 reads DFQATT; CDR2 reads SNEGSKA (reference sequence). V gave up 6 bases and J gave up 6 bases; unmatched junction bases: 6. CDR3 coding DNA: TGCAGTGCCCAGACTAGCGGGAGTCTCAATGAGCAGTTCTTC. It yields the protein CSAQTSGSLNEQFF.

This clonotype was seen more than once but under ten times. As DNA, the CDR3 is TGTGCCAGAGCGTTGGGGGCCGGGAGCTCCTACAATGAGCAGTTCTTC. Translated, it gives CARALGAGSSYNEQFF. The rearrangement links TRBV2 to TRBJ2-1; either TRBD1 or TRBD2 may fit D (6 bases each). The CDR3 spans 16 residues. Germline lookup yields CDR1 SNHLY and CDR2 FYNNEI. V was pared by 9 bases and J by 0 bases, with 18 bases between.

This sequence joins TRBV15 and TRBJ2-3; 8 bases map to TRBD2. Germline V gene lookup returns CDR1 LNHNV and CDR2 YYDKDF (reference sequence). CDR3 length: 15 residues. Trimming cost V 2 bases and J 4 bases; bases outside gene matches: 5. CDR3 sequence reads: CATSRQGGRPDTQYF. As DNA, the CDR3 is TGTGCCACCAGCAGACAGGGCGGGAGGCCAGATACGCAGTATTTT.

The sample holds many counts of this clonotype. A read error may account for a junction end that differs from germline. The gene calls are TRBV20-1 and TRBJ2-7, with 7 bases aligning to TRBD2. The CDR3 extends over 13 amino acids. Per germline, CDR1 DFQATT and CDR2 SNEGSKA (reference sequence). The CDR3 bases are TGCAGTGCCAGAGGTCCTAGCGGCTACGAGCAGTACTTC. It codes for CSARGPSGYEQYF.

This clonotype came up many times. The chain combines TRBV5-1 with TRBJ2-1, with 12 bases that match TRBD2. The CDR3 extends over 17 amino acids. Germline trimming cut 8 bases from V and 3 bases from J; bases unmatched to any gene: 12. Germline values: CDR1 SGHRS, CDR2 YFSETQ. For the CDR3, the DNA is TGCGCCAGTAGGGTACTAGCGGGGGGCCGGGGCTACAATGAGCAGTTCTTC. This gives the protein CASRVLAGGRGYNEQFF.

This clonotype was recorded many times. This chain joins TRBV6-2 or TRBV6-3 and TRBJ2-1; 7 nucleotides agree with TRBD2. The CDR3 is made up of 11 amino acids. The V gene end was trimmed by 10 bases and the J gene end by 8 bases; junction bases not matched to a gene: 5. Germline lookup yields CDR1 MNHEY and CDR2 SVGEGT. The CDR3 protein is CATTSVDEQFF. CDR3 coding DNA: TGTGCCACCACTAGCGTGGATGAGCAGTTCTTC.

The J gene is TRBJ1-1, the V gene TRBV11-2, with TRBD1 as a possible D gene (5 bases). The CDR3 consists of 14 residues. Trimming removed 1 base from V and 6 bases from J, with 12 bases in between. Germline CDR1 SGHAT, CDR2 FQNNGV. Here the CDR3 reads CASSLGGGIAEAFF. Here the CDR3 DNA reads TGTGCCAGCAGCTTAGGGGGGGGGATCGCTGAAGCTTTCTTT.

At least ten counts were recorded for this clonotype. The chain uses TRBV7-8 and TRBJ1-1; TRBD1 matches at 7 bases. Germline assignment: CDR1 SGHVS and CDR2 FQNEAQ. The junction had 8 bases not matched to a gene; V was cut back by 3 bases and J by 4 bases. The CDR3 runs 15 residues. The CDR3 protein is CASSLGFRGVTEAFF. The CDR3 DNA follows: TGTGCCAGCAGCTTGGGTTTCAGGGGGGTCACTGAAGCTTTCTTT.

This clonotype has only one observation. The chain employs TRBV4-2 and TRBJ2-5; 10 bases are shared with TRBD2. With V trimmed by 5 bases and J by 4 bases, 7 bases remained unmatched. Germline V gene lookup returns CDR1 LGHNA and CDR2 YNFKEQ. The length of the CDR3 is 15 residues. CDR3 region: CASSGSGRARETQYF. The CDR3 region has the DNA TGTGCCAGCAGCGGGAGCGGGAGGGCCAGAGAGACCCAGTACTTC.

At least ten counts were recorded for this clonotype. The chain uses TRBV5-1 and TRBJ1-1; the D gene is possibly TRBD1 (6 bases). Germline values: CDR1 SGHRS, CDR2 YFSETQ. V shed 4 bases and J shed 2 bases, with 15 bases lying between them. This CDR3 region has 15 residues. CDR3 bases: TGCGCCAGCAGCCCCTGGACAGACATTAACACTGAAGCTTTCTTT. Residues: CASSPWTDINTEAFF.

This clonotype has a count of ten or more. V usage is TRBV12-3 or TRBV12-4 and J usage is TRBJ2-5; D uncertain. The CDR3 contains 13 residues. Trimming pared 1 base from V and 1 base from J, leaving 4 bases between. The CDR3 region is CASSLDSQETQYF. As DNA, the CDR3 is TGTGCCAGCAGTTTAGACAGCCAAGAGACCCAGTACTTC.

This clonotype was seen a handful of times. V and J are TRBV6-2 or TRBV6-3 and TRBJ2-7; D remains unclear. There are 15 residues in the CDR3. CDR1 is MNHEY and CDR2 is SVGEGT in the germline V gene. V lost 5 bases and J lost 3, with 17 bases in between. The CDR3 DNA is TGTGCCAGCAGTCCCCAAGCACGCCAATACTACGAGCAGTACGTC. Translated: CASSPQARQYYEQYV.

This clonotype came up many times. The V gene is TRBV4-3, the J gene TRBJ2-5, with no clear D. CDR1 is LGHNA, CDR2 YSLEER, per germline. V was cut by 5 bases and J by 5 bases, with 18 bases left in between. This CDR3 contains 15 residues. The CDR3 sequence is CASSKVGSLGETQYF. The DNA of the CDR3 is TGCGCCAGCAGCAAAGTGGGATCCCTCGGGGAGACCCAGTACTTC.

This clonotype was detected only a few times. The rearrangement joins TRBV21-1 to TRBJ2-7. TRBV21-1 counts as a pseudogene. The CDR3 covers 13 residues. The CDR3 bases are TGTGCCAGCAGCAATCGGGGAACCTACGAGCAGTACGTC. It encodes CASSNRGTYEQYV.

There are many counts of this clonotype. CDR3 region: CASSPLLGGIRSNQPQHF. CDR3 bases: TGTGCCAGCAGCCCCCTCTTAGGGGGAATTCGGAGCAATCAGCCCCAGCATTTT. The chain uses TRBV6-2 or TRBV6-3 and TRBJ1-5; possibly TRBD1 for D (6 bases). This CDR3 has 18 amino acids. Trimming cost V 6 bases and J 1 base, with 22 bases left between them. CDR1 and CDR2 (germline): MNHEY, SVGEGT.

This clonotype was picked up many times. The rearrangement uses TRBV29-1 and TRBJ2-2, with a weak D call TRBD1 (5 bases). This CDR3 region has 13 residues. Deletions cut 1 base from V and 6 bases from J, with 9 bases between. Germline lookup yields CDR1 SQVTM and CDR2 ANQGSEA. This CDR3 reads CSVEAGSAGELFF. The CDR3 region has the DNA TGCAGCGTTGAAGCAGGGTCGGCCGGGGAGCTGTTTTTT.

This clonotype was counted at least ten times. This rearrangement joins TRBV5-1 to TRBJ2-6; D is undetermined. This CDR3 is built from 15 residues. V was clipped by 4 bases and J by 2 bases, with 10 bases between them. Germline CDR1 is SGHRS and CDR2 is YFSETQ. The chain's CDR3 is CASSPSGPGANVLTF. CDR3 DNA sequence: TGCGCCAGCAGCCCGAGTGGACCTGGGGCCAACGTCCTGACTTTC.